These 11 T cell receptor beta chains originate from one sample sequenced in a study of Graves' ophthalmopathy and Graves' hyperthyroidism. The TCR beta CDR3 regions underwent amplification from RNA transcripts. HTBI primers served in a first-round RT-PCR, which a second-round multiplex PCR followed. TCRdb ran MiXCR on the multiplex PCR reads and lists one entry per CDR3 protein. The sample consists of some 380,000 distinct CDR3 sequences, approximately 15% of them appearing once. The specimen was peripheral blood. These receptor sequences come from a woman younger than 35 with stable Graves' hyperthyroidism.

V is TRBV7-2 and J is TRBJ2-7; D is uncertain. Between the trimmed V and J ends, which lost 0 bases and 6 bases, there was a span of 12 bases. The length of the CDR3 is 14 residues. Per the germline V gene, CDR1 is SGHTA and CDR2 is FQGNSA. The DNA of the CDR3 is TGTGCCAGCAGCTTAGCGCTTCGCAGAAGCGAGCAGTACTTC. Protein sequence: CASSLALRRSEQYF.

This clonotype has ten or more counts. The chain links TRBV6-1 to TRBJ1-2, with D perhaps matching TRBD1 (6 bases). CDR3 size: 15 residues. V was trimmed by 3 bases and J by 2 bases, leaving 13 bases between them. Germline V lookup: CDR1 MNHNS, CDR2 SASEGT. The CDR3 protein is CASSEGPDRNYGYTF. In nucleotides, the CDR3 is TGTGCCAGCAGTGAGGGCCCTGACAGGAACTATGGCTACACCTTC.

This clonotype was recorded at least ten times. V is TRBV7-8 and J is TRBJ1-5; unclear D gene. CDR3 size: 14 residues. From germline, CDR1 is SGHVS and CDR2 FQNEAQ. V was trimmed by 4 bases and J by 5 bases, leaving 12 bases between them. The CDR3 region is CASSWSGNHQPQHF. CDR3 DNA sequence: TGTGCCAGCAGCTGGTCCGGGAATCATCAGCCCCAGCATTTT.

This clonotype was observed once. The gene calls are TRBV6-2 or TRBV6-3 and TRBJ1-2; D is ambiguous. The CDR3 consists of 14 residues. CDR1 is MNHEY and CDR2 is SVGEGT in the germline V gene. The ends were cut back, 7 bases at V and 0 bases at J, with 12 bases in the middle. DNA for the CDR3: TGTGCCAGCACGAATGGGCCCACTAACTATGGCTACACCTTC. Protein product: CASTNGPTNYGYTF.

This clonotype appeared many times. The chain is built from TRBV6-5 and TRBJ1-2; 9 bases line up with TRBD1. V shed 4 bases, J shed 5 bases, and the junction held 11 bases outside the gene matches. The CDR3 has 16 amino acids. Germline lookup yields CDR1 MNHEY and CDR2 SVGAGI. The CDR3 bases are TGTGCCAGCAGTTCCTCAGGATTCGGGACAGGGTATGGCTACACCTTC. Its protein product is CASSSSGFGTGYGYTF.

At least ten counts were recorded for this clonotype. The rearrangement uses TRBV11-2 and TRBJ2-7; no clear D gene. The germline V gene has CDR1 SGHAT and CDR2 FQNNGV. Trimming took 5 bases from V and 0 from J, leaving 8 bases between them. There are 13 residues in the CDR3. Here the CDR3 reads CASSNPPSYEQYF. In DNA form, the CDR3 reads TGTGCCAGCAGCAACCCGCCCTCCTACGAGCAGTACTTC.

This clonotype occurred many times. V gene TRBV11-3 combines with J gene TRBJ2-7; D is possibly TRBD1 (5 bases). The length of the CDR3 is 14 residues. Germline loops: CDR1 SGHNT, CDR2 YENEEA. Trimming left V 3 bases short and J 2 bases short, with 11 bases between. CDR3 residues: CASSFSDITYEQYF. The CDR3 DNA follows: TGTGCCAGCAGCTTTTCGGACATTACCTACGAGCAGTACTTC.

There are many counts of this clonotype. The rearrangement joins TRBV19 to TRBJ2-7; 7 nucleotides align to TRBD1. The length of the CDR3 is 12 residues. V shed 3 bases and J 4 bases; nucleotides not matched to a gene: 0. Germline-derived CDR1 and CDR2 are LNHDA and SQIVND (reference sequence). CDR3: CASSMGQYEQYF. Written as DNA, the CDR3 is TGTGCCAGTAGTATGGGACAGTACGAGCAGTACTTC.

At least ten counts were recorded for this clonotype. The chain recombines TRBV10-3 with TRBJ2-5, with 7 bases aligning to TRBD1. Germline V gene data show CDR1 as ENHRY and CDR2 as SYGVKD. With 1 base clipped from V and 5 bases from J, the junction kept 4 bases outside the gene matches. The CDR3 runs 14 residues. CDR3 nucleotide sequence: TGTGCCATCAGTGAGTGGGGGACAGCCGAGACCCAGTACTTC. The encoded protein is CAISEWGTAETQYF.

Only a few counts were recorded for this clonotype. The chain uses TRBV18 and TRBJ2-2; D is uncertain. The CDR3 totals 17 residues. CDR1 is KGHSH and CDR2 is LQKENI in the germline V gene. V shed 2 bases and J shed 2 bases, with 15 bases lying between them. The CDR3 DNA reads TGTGCCAGCTCACCATTTCCCCCTCAATTCAACACCGGGGAGCTGTTTTTT. It translates to CASSPFPPQFNTGELFF.

This clonotype has more than one count but fewer than ten. The chain couples TRBV13 to TRBJ2-5; tentatively, D is TRBD1 or TRBD2 (5 bases each). In germline, CDR1 is PRHDT, CDR2 FYEKMQ (reference sequence). This CDR3 has 14 amino acids. V was trimmed by 5 bases and J by 5 bases, leaving 15 bases between them. CDR3 coding DNA: TGTGCCAGCAGCCGTTTCGAGGGGTGGGAGACCCAGTACTTC. Its protein product is CASSRFEGWETQYF.